The next 11 T cell receptor beta chains were all read from a single sample in a study of OX40 agonist ivuxolimab in advanced cancers. Repertoires were generated with immunoSEQ multiplex PCR, while TCRdb's copy carries only in-frame clones and drops some. The table includes 28,000 or so clones, roughly 80% detected once. The source material was CD4+ or CD8+ T cells sorted from blood, sampled in a trial of the OX40 agonist ivuxolimab. These receptors were collected from an adult with an advanced solid tumor such as melanoma, head and neck, liver or kidney cancer.

The chain is built from TRBV28 and TRBJ2-7, with D uncertain. CDR1 MDHEN and CDR2 SYDVKM come from the germline V gene. This CDR3 contains 12 residues. Trimming removed 1 base at V and 7 bases at J, with 8 bases between. CDR3 in amino acids: CASSLFSLEQYF. The CDR3 region has the DNA TGTGCCAGCAGTTTATTCAGCCTGGAGCAGTACTTC.

This chain connects TRBV13 to TRBJ2-1; no definite D call. This CDR3 region has 15 residues. V lost 3 bases and J 1 base, leaving 10 bases between the germline ends. Germline assignment: CDR1 PRHDT and CDR2 FYEKMQ (reference sequence). CDR3 region: CASSFTVRSYNEQFF. The CDR3 bases are TGTGCCAGCAGCTTCACCGTTCGTTCCTACAATGAGCAGTTCTTC.

The chain couples TRBV7-2 to TRBJ2-5, with D maybe TRBD1 (6 bases). The CDR3 covers 14 residues. V was cut by 1 base and J by 5 bases, with 11 bases left in between. In germline, CDR1 is SGHTA, CDR2 FQGNSA. For the CDR3, the DNA is TGTGCCAGCAGCTTAGAGGGGGTGGGGGAGACCCAGTACTTC. It codes for CASSLEGVGETQYF.

V gene TRBV7-8 combines with J gene TRBJ2-7; D is unclear. The germline V gene encodes CDR1 SGHVS and CDR2 FQNEAQ. V was shortened by 1 base and J by 5 bases, with 12 bases between the two germline ends. The CDR3 has 14 amino acids. CDR3 residues: CASSLVPGFDEQYF. The DNA for the CDR3 is TGTGCCAGCAGCTTAGTTCCGGGCTTCGACGAGCAGTACTTC.

This chain joins TRBV7-2 and TRBJ2-5; 10 bases are a match to TRBD2. The length of the CDR3 is 18 residues. Germline CDR1 is SGHTA and CDR2 is FQGNSA. The V segment lost 5 bases and the J segment 1 base; nucleotides outside the gene matches: 13. For the CDR3, the DNA is TGTGCCAGCAGCGCGGGGGGCATGGCTAGCGGGGGCCAAGAGACCCAGTACTTC. Amino acids: CASSAGGMASGGQETQYF.

This chain connects TRBV28 to TRBJ2-1; 10 nucleotides match TRBD2. CDR3 length equals 15 residues. The V gene end was trimmed by 6 bases and the J gene end by 5 bases; junction bases not matched to a gene: 7. The germline gives CDR1 MDHEN, CDR2 SYDVKM. CDR3 DNA sequence: TGTGCCAGCAGATCACTAGCGGGGTATGACAATGAGCAGTTCTTC. Translation: CASRSLAGYDNEQFF. Filled out from reference TRBV28 and TRBJ2-1, the complete variable domain reads DVKVTQSSRYLVKRTGEKVFLECVQDMDHENMFWYRQDPGLGLRLIYFSYDVKMKEKGDIPEGYSVSREKKERFSLILESASTNQTSMYLCASRSLAGYDNEQFFGPGTRLTVL.

V gene TRBV29-1 combines with J gene TRBJ2-1; 8 bases are a match to TRBD2. Losses at the gene ends were 4 bases for V and 4 bases for J; bases not matched to a gene: 9. The germline gives CDR1 SQVTM, CDR2 ANQGSEA. CDR3 size: 15 residues. The CDR3 protein is CSVVPPGGRYNEQFF. The CDR3 nucleotides are TGCAGCGTTGTCCCCCCGGGCGGGAGGTACAATGAGCAGTTCTTC.

The chain links TRBV5-4 to TRBJ2-7; TRBD2 aligns across 8 bases. The V and J ends lost 0 bases and 4 bases, in that order; junction bases with no gene match: 6. CDR3 length equals 15 residues. The germline gives CDR1 SGHNT, CDR2 YYREEE (reference sequence). CDR3 protein: CASSLDGGGQYEQYF. The CDR3, as DNA: TGTGCCAGCAGCTTGGACGGCGGGGGGCAGTACGAGCAGTACTTC.

This chain joins TRBV7-2 and TRBJ2-3; 8 bases align to TRBD2. This CDR3 comprises 19 residues. The germline V gene encodes CDR1 SGHTA and CDR2 FQGNSA. Unmatched junction bases numbered 16, after V lost 5 bases and J lost 0 bases. CDR3 DNA sequence: TGTGCCAGCAGCCACGGCCTGGGCGGGGGGACAACTAGCACAGATACGCAGTATTTT. Protein: CASSHGLGGGTTSTDTQYF.

This clone was seen a few times. This chain's CDR3 is CSAPGQGDEQYF. DNA of the CDR3: TGCAGCGCTCCCGGACAGGGGGACGAGCAGTACTTC. V gene TRBV29-1 combines with J gene TRBJ2-7; 10 bases agree with TRBD1. CDR1 and CDR2 (germline): SQVTM, ANQGSEA. V gave up 7 bases and J gave up 5 bases; unmatched junction bases: 5. The CDR3 covers 12 residues.

This clone was seen just once. V and J are TRBV4-2 and TRBJ2-1; D possibly corresponds to TRBD2 (6 bases). The germline CDR1 and CDR2 sequences are LGHNA and YNFKEQ. CDR3 length: 14 residues. V was pared by 0 bases and J by 9 bases, with 12 bases between. The CDR3 bases are TGTGCCAGCAGCCAAGATCGAGCGGAGGGTGAGCAGTTCTTC. This translates into CASSQDRAEGEQFF.